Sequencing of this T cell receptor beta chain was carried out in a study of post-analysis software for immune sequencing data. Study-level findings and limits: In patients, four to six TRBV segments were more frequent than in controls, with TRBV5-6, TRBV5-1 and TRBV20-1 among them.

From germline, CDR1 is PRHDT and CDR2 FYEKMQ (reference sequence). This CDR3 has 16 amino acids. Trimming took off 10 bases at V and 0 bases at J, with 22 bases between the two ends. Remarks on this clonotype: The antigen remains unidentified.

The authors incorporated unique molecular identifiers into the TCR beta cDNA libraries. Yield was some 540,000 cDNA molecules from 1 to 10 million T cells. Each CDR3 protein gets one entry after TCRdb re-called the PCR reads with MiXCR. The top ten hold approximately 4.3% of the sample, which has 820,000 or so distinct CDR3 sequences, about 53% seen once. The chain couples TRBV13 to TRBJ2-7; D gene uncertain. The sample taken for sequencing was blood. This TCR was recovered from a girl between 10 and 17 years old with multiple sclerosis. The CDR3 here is CATAETSNSVSYEQYF. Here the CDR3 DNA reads TGTGCCACAGCCGAGACATCCAACTCCGTCTCCTACGAGCAGTACTTC.